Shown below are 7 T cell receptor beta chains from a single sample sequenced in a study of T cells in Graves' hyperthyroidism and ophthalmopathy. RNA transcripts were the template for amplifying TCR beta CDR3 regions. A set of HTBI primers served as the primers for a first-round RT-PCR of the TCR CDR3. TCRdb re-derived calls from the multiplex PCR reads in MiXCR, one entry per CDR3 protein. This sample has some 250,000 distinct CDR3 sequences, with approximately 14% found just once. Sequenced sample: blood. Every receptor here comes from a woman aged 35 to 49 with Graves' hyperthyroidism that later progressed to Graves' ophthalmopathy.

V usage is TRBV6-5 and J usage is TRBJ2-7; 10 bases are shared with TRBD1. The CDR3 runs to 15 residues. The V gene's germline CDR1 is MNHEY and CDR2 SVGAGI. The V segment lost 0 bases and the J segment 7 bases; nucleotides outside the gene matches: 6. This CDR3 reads CASSYSRQGAREQYF. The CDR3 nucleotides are TGTGCCAGCAGTTACTCGAGACAGGGGGCACGGGAGCAGTACTTC.

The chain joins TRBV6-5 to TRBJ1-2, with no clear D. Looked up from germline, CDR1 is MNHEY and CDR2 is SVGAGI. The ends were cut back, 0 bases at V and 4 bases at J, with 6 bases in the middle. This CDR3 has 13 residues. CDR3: CASSYSWSYGYTF. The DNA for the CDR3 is TGTGCCAGCAGTTACTCATGGTCCTATGGCTACACCTTC.

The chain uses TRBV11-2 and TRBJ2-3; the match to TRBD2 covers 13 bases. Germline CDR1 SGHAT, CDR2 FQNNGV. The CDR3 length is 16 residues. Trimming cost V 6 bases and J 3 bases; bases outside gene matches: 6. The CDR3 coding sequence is TGTGCCAGCAGTCGGGGGACTAGCGGGACTACAGATACGCAGTATTTT. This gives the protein CASSRGTSGTTDTQYF.

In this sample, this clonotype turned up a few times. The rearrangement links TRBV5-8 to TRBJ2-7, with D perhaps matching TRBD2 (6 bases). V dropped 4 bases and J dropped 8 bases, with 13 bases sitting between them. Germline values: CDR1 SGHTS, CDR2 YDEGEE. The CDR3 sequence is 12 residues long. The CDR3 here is CASSRLGGQQYF. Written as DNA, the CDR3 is TGTGCCAGCAGCCGGCTGGGAGGCCAGCAGTACTTC.

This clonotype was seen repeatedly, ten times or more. This CDR3 reads CASSFPSGFMNGKLFF. DNA for the CDR3: TGTGCCAGCAGCTTCCCCTCGGGATTTATGAACGGAAAACTGTTTTTT. The chain links TRBV11-2 to TRBJ1-4; D unclear. Germline loops: CDR1 SGHAT, CDR2 FQNNGV. Trimming stripped 3 bases from V and 10 bases from J, with 21 bases between. The CDR3 is 16 amino acids.

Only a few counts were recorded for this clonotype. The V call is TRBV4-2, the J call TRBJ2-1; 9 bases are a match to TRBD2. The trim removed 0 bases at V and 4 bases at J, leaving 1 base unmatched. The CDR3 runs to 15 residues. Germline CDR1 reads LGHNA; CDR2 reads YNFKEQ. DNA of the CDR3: TGTGCCAGCAGCCAAGAGGGACTAGCTTACAATGAGCAGTTCTTC. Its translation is CASSQEGLAYNEQFF.

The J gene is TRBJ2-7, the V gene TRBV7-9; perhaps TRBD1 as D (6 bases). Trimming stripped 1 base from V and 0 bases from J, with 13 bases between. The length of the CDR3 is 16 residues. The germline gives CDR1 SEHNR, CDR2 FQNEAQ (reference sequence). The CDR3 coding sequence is TGTGCCAGCAGCTTAGGGATGGACAGAAGCTCCTACGAGCAGTACTTC. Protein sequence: CASSLGMDRSSYEQYF.